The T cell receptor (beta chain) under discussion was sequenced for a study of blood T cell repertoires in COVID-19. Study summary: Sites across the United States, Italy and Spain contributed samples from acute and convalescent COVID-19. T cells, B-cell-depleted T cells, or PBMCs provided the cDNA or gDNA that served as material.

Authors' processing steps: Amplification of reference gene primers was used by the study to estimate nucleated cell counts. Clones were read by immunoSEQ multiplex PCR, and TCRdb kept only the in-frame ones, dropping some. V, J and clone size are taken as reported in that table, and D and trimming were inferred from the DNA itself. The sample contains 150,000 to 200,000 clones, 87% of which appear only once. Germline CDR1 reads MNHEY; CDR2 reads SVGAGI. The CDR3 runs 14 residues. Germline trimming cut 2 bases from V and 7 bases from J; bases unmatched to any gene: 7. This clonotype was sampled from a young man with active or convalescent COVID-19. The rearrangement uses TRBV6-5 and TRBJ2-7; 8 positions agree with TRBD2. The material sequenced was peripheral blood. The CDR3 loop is CASSYRGLETEQYF. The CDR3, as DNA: TGTGCCAGCAGTTACCGGGGACTAGAGACTGAGCAGTACTTC.